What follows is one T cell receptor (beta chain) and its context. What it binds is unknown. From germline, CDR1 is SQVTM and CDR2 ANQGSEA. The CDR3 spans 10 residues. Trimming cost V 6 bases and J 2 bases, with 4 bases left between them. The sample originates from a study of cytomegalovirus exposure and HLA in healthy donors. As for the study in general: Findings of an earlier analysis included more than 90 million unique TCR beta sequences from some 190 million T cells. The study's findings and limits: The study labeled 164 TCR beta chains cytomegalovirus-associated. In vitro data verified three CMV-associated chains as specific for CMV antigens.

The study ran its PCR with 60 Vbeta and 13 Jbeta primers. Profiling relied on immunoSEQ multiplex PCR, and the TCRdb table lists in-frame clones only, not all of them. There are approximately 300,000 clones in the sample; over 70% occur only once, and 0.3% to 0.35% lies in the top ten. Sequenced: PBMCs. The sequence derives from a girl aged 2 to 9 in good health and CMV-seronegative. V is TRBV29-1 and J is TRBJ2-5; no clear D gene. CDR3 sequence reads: CSVQQETQYF. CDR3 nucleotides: TGCAGCGTCCAGCAAGAGACCCAGTACTTC.